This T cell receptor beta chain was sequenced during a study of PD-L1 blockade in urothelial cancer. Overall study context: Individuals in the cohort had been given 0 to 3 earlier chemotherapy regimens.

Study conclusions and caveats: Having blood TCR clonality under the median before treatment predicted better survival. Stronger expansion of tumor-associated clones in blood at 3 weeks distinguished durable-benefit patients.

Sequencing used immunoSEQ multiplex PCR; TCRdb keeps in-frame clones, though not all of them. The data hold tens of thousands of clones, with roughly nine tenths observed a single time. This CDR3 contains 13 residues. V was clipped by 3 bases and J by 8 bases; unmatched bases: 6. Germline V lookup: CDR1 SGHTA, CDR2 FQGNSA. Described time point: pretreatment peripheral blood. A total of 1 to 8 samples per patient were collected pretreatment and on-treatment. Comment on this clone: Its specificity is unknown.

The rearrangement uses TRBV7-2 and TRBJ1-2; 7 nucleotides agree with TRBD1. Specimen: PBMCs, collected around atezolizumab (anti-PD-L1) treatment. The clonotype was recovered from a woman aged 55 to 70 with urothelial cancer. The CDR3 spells CASSLGQLIGYTF. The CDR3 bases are TGTGCCAGCAGCTTGGGACAGCTAATCGGCTACACCTTC. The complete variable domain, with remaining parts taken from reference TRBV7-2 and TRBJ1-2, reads GAGVSQSPSNKVTEKGKDVELRCDPISGHTALYWYRQSLGQGLEFLIYFQGNSAPDKSGLPSDRFSAERTGGSVSTLTIQRTQQEDSAVYLCASSLGQLIGYTFGSGTRLTVV.